This is a list of T cell receptor beta chains from one sample in a study of cytomegalovirus exposure and HLA in healthy donors. The assay was immunoSEQ multiplex PCR, and TCRdb's table has in-frame clones only and misses some. The sample carries fewer than 150,000 clones, more than 70% recorded once. The specimen sequenced was PBMCs. These receptors were taken from a woman in her fifties or sixties in good health and CMV-seronegative. The CDR3 runs from the conserved cysteine through the conserved F or W. The order of the fields is D gene, J gene, clone size, V gene, CDR3 DNA, CDR3 protein. A D gene is named only where the DNA matches it firmly. Size is stated for part of the rows, as once, few or many counts, or as a class when the clone is expanded.

NA	TRBJ2-2	NA	TRBV4-1	TGCGCCAGCAGCCGAGAGGGCTCCGGGGAGCTGTTTTTT	CASSREGSGELFF
NA	TRBJ2-4	NA	TRBV4-2	TGTGCCAGCAGTTTTCAAGCCCACGACAGAGCCAAAAACATTCAGTACTTC	CASSFQAHDRAKNIQYF
TRBD2	TRBJ2-3	few	TRBV30	TGTGCCTGGAGTCGAGGACTAGCGGGAATTAGCACAGATACGCAGTATTTT	CAWSRGLAGISTDTQYF
NA	TRBJ2-3	NA	TRBV7-9	TGTGCCAGCAGCTGGCTGGTGGGCACAGATACGCAGTATTTT	CASSWLVGTDTQYF
NA	TRBJ1-1	NA	TRBV5-1	TGCGCCAGCAGCCTGACAGGCATGAACACTGAAGCTTTCTTT	CASSLTGMNTEAFF
NA	TRBJ1-2	NA	TRBV2	TGTGCCTCTCGGGGGGGGAACTATGGCTACACCTTC	CASRGGNYGYTF
TRBD1	TRBJ1-2	few	TRBV11-1	TGTGCCAGCAGCGCAACAGGGGGCTTCTATGGCTACACCTTC	CASSATGGFYGYTF
NA	TRBJ2-7	NA	TRBV11-2	TGTGCCAGCAGCTTAGACGCTTTACACAGGGTCCGCGCCTACGAGCAGTACTTC	CASSLDALHRVRAYEQYF
TRBD1	TRBJ1-6	few	TRBV27	TGTGCCAGCAGTTCCTACCGACAGGGAAACTATTATAATTCACCCCTCCACTTT	CASSSYRQGNYYNSPLHF
NA	TRBJ1-2	NA	TRBV4-2	TGTGCCAGCAGCCAAGGCGACCGGGAGAACTATGGCTACACCTTC	CASSQGDRENYGYTF
TRBD1	TRBJ2-7	NA	TRBV6-5	TGTGCCAGCAGTACGACAGGGGGACCCTACGAGCAGTACTTC	CASSTTGGPYEQYF
TRBD1	TRBJ1-6	NA	TRBV7-2	TGTGCCAGCAGCAGGGGACAGGCTTCTAATTCACCCCTCCACTTT	CASSRGQASNSPLHF
TRBD2	TRBJ2-3	NA	TRBV5-4	TGTGCCAGCAGCTTGCGGGCGGGGGGCCCCACAGATACGCAGTATTTT	CASSLRAGGPTDTQYF
NA	TRBJ1-1	NA	TRBV19	TGTGCCAGTAGCTTTTCAGGAATGACTGAAGCTTTCTTT	CASSFSGMTEAFF
NA	TRBJ2-6	few	TRBV6-5	TGTGCCAGCACCGACTTGAGGGACAACGTCCTGACTTTC	CASTDLRDNVLTF
TRBD2	TRBJ2-7	NA	TRBV6-1	TGTGCCACTTCCCTCCGGGGGGCCTACGAGCAGTACTTC	CATSLRGAYEQYF
NA	TRBJ2-2	NA	TRBV2	TGTGCCAGCAGGAGACAGGAAAGGGCCGGGGAGCTGTTTTTT	CASRRQERAGELFF
NA	TRBJ1-1	NA	TRBV6-5	TGTGCCAGCAGTTACGGAGAAAACACTGAAGCTTTCTTT	CASSYGENTEAFF
TRBD2	TRBJ2-5	NA	TRBV7-2	TGTGCCAGCAGCCCAGGTCCTGGACTAGAGGCGACCCAGTACTTC	CASSPGPGLEATQYF
NA	TRBJ2-2	NA	TRBV4-1	TGCGCCAGCAGCCAAGAGGGAGCGGCGAACACCGGGGAGCTGTTTTTT	CASSQEGAANTGELFF
NA	TRBJ2-3	NA	TRBV29-1	TGCAGCGGCCGGGGCCCGGGACATTTCACAGATACGCAGTATTTT	CSGRGPGHFTDTQYF
NA	TRBJ1-4	NA	TRBV5-1	TGCGCCAGCAGCCCGAGACAGGTTGCAACTAATGAAAAACTGTTTTTT	CASSPRQVATNEKLFF
NA	TRBJ1-4	NA	TRBV9	TGTGCCAGCAGCGTGAGCGGACGGAATACCAATGAAAAACTGTTTTTT	CASSVSGRNTNEKLFF
TRBD1	TRBJ1-1	NA	TRBV6-1	TGTGCCAGCGGGGTGGGGACAGAGAACACTGAAGCTTTCTTT	CASGVGTENTEAFF
TRBD2	TRBJ2-5	few	TRBV5-6	TGTGCCAGCAGCATAGGAAGTAGCGGGGGGGCCCTGGAGACCCAGTACTTC	CASSIGSSGGALETQYF
NA	TRBJ2-1	few	TRBV6-6	TGTGCCAGCAGTTACTCTAGCGGTGTCTACAATGAGCAGTTCTTC	CASSYSSGVYNEQFF
NA	TRBJ1-4	NA	TRBV5-6	TGTGCCAGCAGCTTGGCCGGGGTAGGAGAAAAACTGTTTTTT	CASSLAGVGEKLFF
TRBD2	TRBJ2-5	NA	TRBV10-3	TGTGCCATCAGTGGGGCTAGCGGAGGGGAGACCCAGTACTTC	CAISGASGGETQYF